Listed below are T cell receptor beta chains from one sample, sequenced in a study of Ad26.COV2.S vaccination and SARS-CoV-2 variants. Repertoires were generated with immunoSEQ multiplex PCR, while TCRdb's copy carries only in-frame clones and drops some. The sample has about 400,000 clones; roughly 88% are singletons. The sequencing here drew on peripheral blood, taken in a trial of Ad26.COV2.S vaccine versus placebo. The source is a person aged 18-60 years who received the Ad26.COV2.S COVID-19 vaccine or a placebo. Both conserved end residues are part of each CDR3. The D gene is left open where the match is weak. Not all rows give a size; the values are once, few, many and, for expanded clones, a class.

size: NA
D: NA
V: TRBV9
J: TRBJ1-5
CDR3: CASSASSGNQPQHF
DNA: TGTGCCAGCAGCGCTTCGTCGGGCAATCAGCCCCAGCATTTT

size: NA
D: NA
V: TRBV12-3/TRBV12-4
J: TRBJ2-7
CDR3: CASNFRTGYEQYF
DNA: TGTGCCAGCAACTTCAGAACAGGGTACGAGCAGTACTTC

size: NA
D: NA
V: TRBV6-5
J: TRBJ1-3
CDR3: CASRGLGNSGNTIYF
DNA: TGTGCCAGCAGGGGGTTAGGGAACTCTGGAAACACCATATATTTT

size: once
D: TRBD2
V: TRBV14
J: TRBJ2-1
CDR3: CASSQDAGGVYNEQFF
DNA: TGTGCCAGCAGCCAAGATGCGGGGGGAGTCTACAATGAGCAGTTCTTC

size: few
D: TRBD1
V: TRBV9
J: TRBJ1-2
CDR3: CASRGARGTGSYGYTF
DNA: TGTGCCAGCAGGGGAGCTAGGGGGACAGGCAGCTATGGCTACACCTTC

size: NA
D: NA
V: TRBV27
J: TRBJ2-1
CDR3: CASSFQGYNEQFF
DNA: TGTGCCAGCAGTTTCCAAGGCTACAATGAGCAGTTCTTC

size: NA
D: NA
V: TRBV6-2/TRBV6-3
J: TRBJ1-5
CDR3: CASSYPSGGNQPQHF
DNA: TGTGCCAGCAGTTACCCTTCCGGCGGCAATCAGCCCCAGCATTTT

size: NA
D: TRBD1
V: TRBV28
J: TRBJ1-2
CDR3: CASRRDSSYGYTF
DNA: TGTGCCAGCAGAAGGGACAGCTCCTATGGCTACACCTTC

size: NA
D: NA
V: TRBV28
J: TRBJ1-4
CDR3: CASIPREGRTNEKLFF
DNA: TGTGCCAGCATCCCCAGGGAGGGCCGGACTAATGAAAAACTGTTTTTT

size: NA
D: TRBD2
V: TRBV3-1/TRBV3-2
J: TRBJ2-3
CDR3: CASSGTSGGVTDTQYF
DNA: TGTGCCAGCAGCGGGACTAGCGGGGGGGTCACAGATACGCAGTATTTT

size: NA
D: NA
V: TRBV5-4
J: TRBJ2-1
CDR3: CASSRTDEQFF
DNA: TGTGCCAGCAGCCGTACGGATGAGCAGTTCTTC

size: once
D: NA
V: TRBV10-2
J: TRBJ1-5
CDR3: CASKKGASNQPQHF
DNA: TGCGCCAGCAAAAAAGGGGCGAGCAATCAGCCCCAGCATTTT

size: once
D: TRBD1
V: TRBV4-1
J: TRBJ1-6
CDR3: CASSHDRDRGYSPLHF
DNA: TGCGCCAGCAGCCATGACCGGGACAGGGGTTATTCACCCCTCCACTTT

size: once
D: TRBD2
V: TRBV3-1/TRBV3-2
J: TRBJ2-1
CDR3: CASRDLAGADNEQFF
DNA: TGTGCCAGCAGGGACCTAGCGGGGGCCGACAATGAGCAGTTCTTC

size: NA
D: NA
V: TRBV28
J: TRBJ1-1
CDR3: CASSRLGNTEAFF
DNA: TGTGCCAGCAGTCGATTGGGGAACACTGAAGCTTTCTTT

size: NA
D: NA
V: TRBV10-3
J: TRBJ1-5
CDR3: CAISEASTYNQPQHF
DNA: TGTGCCATCAGTGAGGCCTCTACTTACAATCAGCCCCAGCATTTT

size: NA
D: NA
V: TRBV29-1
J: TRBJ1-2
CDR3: CSVAGGAYGYTF
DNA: TGCAGCGTTGCGGGGGGCGCTTATGGCTACACCTTC

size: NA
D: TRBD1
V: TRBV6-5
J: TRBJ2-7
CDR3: CASSPPAQGVHEQYF
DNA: TGTGCCAGCAGCCCCCCCGCACAGGGGGTCCACGAGCAGTACTTC

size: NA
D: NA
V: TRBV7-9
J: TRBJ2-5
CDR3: CASSKERDQETQYF
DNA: TGTGCCAGCAGCAAAGAGAGGGACCAAGAGACCCAGTACTTC

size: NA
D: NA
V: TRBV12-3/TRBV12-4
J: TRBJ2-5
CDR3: CASSTGSQETQYF
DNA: TGTGCCAGCAGCACGGGTTCTCAAGAGACCCAGTACTTC

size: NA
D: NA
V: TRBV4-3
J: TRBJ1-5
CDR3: CASSQDRRFQPQHF
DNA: TGCGCCAGCAGCCAAGATCGAAGATTTCAGCCCCAGCATTTT

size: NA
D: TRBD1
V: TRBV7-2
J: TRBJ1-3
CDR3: CASSLEGTGRSGNTIYF
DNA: TGTGCCAGCAGCTTAGAGGGGACAGGACGCTCTGGAAACACCATATATTTT

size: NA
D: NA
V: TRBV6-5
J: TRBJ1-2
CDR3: CVTVANYGYTF
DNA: TGTGTCACGGTCGCTAACTATGGCTACACCTTC

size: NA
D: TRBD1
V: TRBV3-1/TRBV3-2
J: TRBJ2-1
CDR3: CASSQEFGQGVGEQFF
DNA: TGTGCCAGCAGCCAAGAATTTGGACAGGGAGTTGGTGAGCAGTTCTTC

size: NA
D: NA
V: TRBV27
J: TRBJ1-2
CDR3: CASSAAALEGGYTF
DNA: TGTGCCAGCAGTGCTGCGGCCTTGGAGGGTGGCTACACCTTC

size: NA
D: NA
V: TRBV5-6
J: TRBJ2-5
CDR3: CASSPELGLQETQYF
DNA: TGTGCCAGCTCGCCCGAATTGGGGCTCCAAGAGACCCAGTACTTC

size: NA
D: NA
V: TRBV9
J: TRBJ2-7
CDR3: CASSVGRASNYEQYF
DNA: TGTGCCAGCAGCGTAGGACGGGCTAGCAACTACGAGCAGTACTTC

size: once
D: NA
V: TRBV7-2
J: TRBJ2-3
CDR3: CASSFEAEARSDTQYF
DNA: TGTGCCAGCAGCTTTGAAGCGGAGGCGAGGTCAGATACGCAGTATTTT

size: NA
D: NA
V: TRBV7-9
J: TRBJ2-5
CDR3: CASSLVNQETQYF
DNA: TGTGCCAGCAGCTTAGTGAACCAAGAGACCCAGTACTTC

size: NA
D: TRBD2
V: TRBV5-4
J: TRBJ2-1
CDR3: CASSLTSGTYNEQFF
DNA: TGTGCCAGCAGCTTGACTAGCGGGACCTACAATGAGCAGTTCTTC

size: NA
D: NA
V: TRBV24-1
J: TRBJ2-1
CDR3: CATSAPLGGLSSYNEQFF
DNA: TGTGCCACCAGTGCTCCCTTGGGGGGGCTCAGCTCCTACAATGAGCAGTTCTTC

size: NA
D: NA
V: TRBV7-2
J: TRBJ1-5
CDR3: CASSPTRAGNSNQPQHF
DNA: TGTGCCAGCAGCCCAACGAGGGCGGGAAATAGCAATCAGCCCCAGCATTTT

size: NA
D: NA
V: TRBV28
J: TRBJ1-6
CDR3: CASQSTARGWSPLHF
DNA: TGTGCCAGCCAATCTACTGCCAGGGGATGGTCACCCCTCCACTTT

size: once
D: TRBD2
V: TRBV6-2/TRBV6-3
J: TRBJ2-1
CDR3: CASSYSPLAGGEQFF
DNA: TGTGCCAGCAGTTACTCGCCACTAGCGGGGGGTGAGCAGTTCTTC

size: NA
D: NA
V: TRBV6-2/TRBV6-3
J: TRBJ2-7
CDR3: CASSYSSYVTAPSTRQYF
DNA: TGTGCCAGCAGTTACTCGAGCTATGTTACGGCCCCTTCTACGAGGCAGTACTTC

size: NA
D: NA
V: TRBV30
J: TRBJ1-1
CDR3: CAWSVGGQTNTEAFF
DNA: TGTGCCTGGAGTGTAGGGGGACAAACGAACACTGAAGCTTTCTTT

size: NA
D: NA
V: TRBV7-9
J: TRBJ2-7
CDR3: CASSSDRENILSAYEQYF
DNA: TGTGCCAGCAGCTCCGACCGGGAGAACATACTCTCGGCCTACGAGCAGTACTTC

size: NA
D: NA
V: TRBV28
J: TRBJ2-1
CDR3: CASGLGSRPPFF
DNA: TGTGCCAGCGGGTTGGGTTCTCGCCCCCCCTTCTTC

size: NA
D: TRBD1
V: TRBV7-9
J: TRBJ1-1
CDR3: CASSGTGQGMTEAFF
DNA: TGTGCCAGCAGCGGAACCGGACAGGGAATGACTGAAGCTTTCTTT

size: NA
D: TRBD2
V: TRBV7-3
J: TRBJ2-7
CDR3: CASSLMGGGGYEQYF
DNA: TGTGCCAGCAGCTTAATGGGCGGGGGAGGCTACGAGCAGTACTTC

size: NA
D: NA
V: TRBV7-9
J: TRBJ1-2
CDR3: CASTPSIDRSYTF
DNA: TGTGCCAGCACCCCCTCTATAGACAGGAGCTACACCTTC

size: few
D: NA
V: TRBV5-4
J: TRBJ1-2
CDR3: CASSLVGYGYTF
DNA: TGTGCCAGCAGCTTGGTAGGGTACGGCTACACCTTC

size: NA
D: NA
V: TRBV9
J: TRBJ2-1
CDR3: CASSSPGYEQFF
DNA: TGTGCCAGCAGCTCCCCTGGGTATGAGCAGTTCTTC

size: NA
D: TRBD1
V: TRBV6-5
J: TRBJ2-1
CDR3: CASSLGQGTYNEQFF
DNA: TGTGCCAGCAGTCTAGGACAGGGAACCTACAATGAGCAGTTCTTC

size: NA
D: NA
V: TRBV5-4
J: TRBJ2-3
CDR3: CASRGEVGADTQYF
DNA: TGTGCCAGCAGAGGGGAGGTGGGGGCAGATACGCAGTATTTT

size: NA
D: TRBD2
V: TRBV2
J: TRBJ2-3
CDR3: CASRTGTSGGTQYF
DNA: TGTGCCAGCAGGACCGGGACTAGCGGGGGGACGCAGTATTTT

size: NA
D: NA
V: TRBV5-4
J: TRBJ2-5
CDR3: CASSGALQETQYF
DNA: TGTGCCAGCAGCGGGGCCCTCCAAGAGACCCAGTACTTC